The TCR beta chain described here comes from a study of vaccination and CD4 T cells after COVID-19. Study summary: A vaccine, either BNT162b2 or mRNA-1273, was given to participants in two doses.

Noted treatment: roughly ten-day PBMC culture with coronavirus spike peptide pools or control peptides (ViraFEST assay). Trimming shortened V by 0 bases and J by 5 bases, and 7 bases separated the two germline ends. The length of the CDR3 is 13 residues. Germline V gene sequence: CDR1 KGHDR, CDR2 SFDVKD. Scientists ran DNA taken from cultured CD4+ T cells through the Oncomine TCR Beta short-read assay for sequencing. CD4+ T cells were cultured, and genomic DNA was extracted from them. Each CDR3 protein gets one entry after TCRdb re-called the PCR reads with MiXCR. This sample has 15,000 to 20,000 distinct CDR3 sequences; roughly 60% occur once, and the top ten carry about 9.9%. In the case of this clonotype: Its specificity is unknown.

Sequenced: CD4+ T cells from blood, cultured in vitro. This sequence originates from a human donor who had recovered from COVID-19. The rearrangement joins TRBV24-1 to TRBJ2-7, with a weak D call TRBD2 (5 bases). The CDR3 region is CATSDLPGDEQYF. The CDR3 nucleotides are TGTGCCACCAGTGATTTGCCCGGGGACGAGCAGTACTTC.